These 17 T cell receptor beta chains came from one sample sequenced in a study of cytomegalovirus exposure and HLA in healthy donors. Clones were sequenced by immunoSEQ multiplex PCR, and TCRdb holds only the in-frame ones, with some missing. In the table there are more than 140,000 clones, about 88% of which are singletons. Material: PBMCs. The source of these receptors is a woman between 18 and 30 years old in good health and CMV-seropositive.

This clone was counted once. V usage is TRBV7-6 and J usage is TRBJ2-7; D is perhaps TRBD2 (6 bases). The CDR3 totals 14 residues. Trimming took 2 bases from V and 1 from J, leaving 9 bases between them. CDR1 and CDR2 (germline): SGHVS, FNYEAQ. The DNA of the CDR3 is TGTGCCAGCAGCTTACAACTAGCTTCCTACGAGCAGTACTTC. It is translated as CASSLQLASYEQYF.

This chain links TRBV7-2 with TRBJ2-2, with D hard to call. Looked up from germline, CDR1 is SGHTA and CDR2 is FQGNSA. Trimming took off 2 bases at V and 5 bases at J, with 12 bases between the two ends. This CDR3 is 15 amino acids long. CDR3 coding DNA: TGTGCCAGCAGCTTAAGCGCTGATTTTACCGGGGAGCTGTTTTTT. It codes for CASSLSADFTGELFF.

The chain employs TRBV7-2 and TRBJ2-3; D remains ambiguous. V was cut by 3 bases and J by 1 base, with 8 bases left in between. Germline loops: CDR1 SGHTA, CDR2 FQGNSA. CDR3 length: 14 amino acids. The CDR3 sequence is CASSFLGGTDTQYF. The CDR3 nucleotides are TGTGCCAGCAGCTTTTTGGGCGGCACAGATACGCAGTATTTT.

The genes are TRBV5-4 and TRBJ2-5; TRBD1 agrees at 8 bases. V lost 4 bases and J lost 5; bases outside the gene matches: 7. Germline assignment: CDR1 SGHNT and CDR2 YYREEE (reference sequence). The CDR3 has 14 residues. CDR3 loop: CASSIQGARETQYF. As DNA, the CDR3 is TGTGCCAGCAGCATTCAGGGGGCCAGGGAGACCCAGTACTTC.

This chain connects TRBV1 to TRBJ2-1; the table names TRBD2, a call not compared with the DNA. TRBV1 is listed as a pseudogene. The CDR3 runs to 17 residues. The CDR3 here is CTSSHGCSGDSYNEQFF. The CDR3 region has the DNA TGCACCAGCAGCCATGGGTGCAGCGGAGACTCCTACAATGAGCAGTTCTTC.

The rearrangement uses TRBV9 and TRBJ1-2, with 7 bases aligning to TRBD1. Per the germline V gene, CDR1 is SGDLS and CDR2 is YYNGEE. This CDR3 contains 17 residues. J lost 4 bases, V lost 3 bases, and 15 bases had no gene match. As DNA, the CDR3 is TGTGCCAGCAGCGGGATGGGACAGCCTCTTTCGGGCTATGGCTACACCTTC. Translating it yields CASSGMGQPLSGYGYTF.

V usage is TRBV4-1 and J usage is TRBJ2-3; D may be TRBD2 (6 bases). Germline loops: CDR1 MGHRA, CDR2 YSYEKL. V lost 0 bases to trimming and J lost 2 bases, with 15 bases between them. CDR3 size: 17 residues. The CDR3 DNA follows: TGCGCCAGCAGCCAAGAATTCACGGGAGCAGACACAGATACGCAGTATTTT. Its translation: CASSQEFTGADTDTQYF.

The chain is built from TRBV13 and TRBJ2-7; 12 bases match TRBD2. Germline loops: CDR1 PRHDT, CDR2 FYEKMQ (reference sequence). The CDR3 has 14 amino acids. V trimming: 0 bases; J trimming: 7 bases; junction bases outside the gene matches: 1. The CDR3 bases are TGTGCCAGCAGCTTAGGACTAGCGGGAGGTGAGCAGTACTTC. It translates to CASSLGLAGGEQYF. The variable domain in full, completed from reference TRBV13 and TRBJ2-7, reads AAGVIQSPRHLIKEKRETATLKCYPIPRHDTVYWYQQGPGQDPQFLISFYEKMQSDKGSIPDRFSAQQFSDYHSELNMSSLELGDSALYFCASSLGLAGGEQYFGPGTRLTVT.

This sequence joins TRBV7-3 and TRBJ2-3; 9 bases align to TRBD2. V was clipped by 5 bases and J by 0 bases; unmatched bases: 3. The CDR3 runs 15 residues. Germline assignment: CDR1 SGHTA and CDR2 FQGTGA. The CDR3 region has the DNA TGTGCCAGCAGCCTAGGACTAGCGAGCACAGATACGCAGTATTTT. This translates into CASSLGLASTDTQYF.

The chain employs TRBV7-3 and TRBJ2-1, with 12 bases that match TRBD2. This CDR3 contains 14 residues. Germline-derived CDR1 and CDR2 are SGHTA and FQGTGA. With 5 bases clipped from V and 8 bases from J, the junction kept 4 bases outside the gene matches. Here the CDR3 DNA reads TGTGCCAGCAGCAGGACTAGCGGGACGGATGAGCAGTTCTTC. It yields the protein CASSRTSGTDEQFF.

V is TRBV10-2 and J is TRBJ1-5; maybe TRBD1 (5 bases). V was cut by 5 bases and J by 0 bases, with 8 bases left in between. The CDR3 extends over 14 amino acids. From germline, CDR1 is WSHSY and CDR2 SAAADI. CDR3 nucleotide sequence: TGCGCCAGCAGTCGACAGTATAGCAATCAGCCCCAGCATTTT. Protein: CASSRQYSNQPQHF.

The rearrangement links TRBV10-2 to TRBJ1-4, with D unresolved. Trimming removed 3 bases from V and 0 bases from J, with 14 bases in between. The CDR3 is 17 amino acids. CDR1 and CDR2 (germline): WSHSY, SAAADI. The CDR3 reads CASSDVYRGATNEKLFF. Here the CDR3 DNA reads TGCGCCAGCAGTGACGTGTATCGGGGAGCAACTAATGAAAAACTGTTTTTT.

This chain connects TRBV5-6 to TRBJ2-1, with D maybe TRBD2 (6 bases). V was cut by 0 bases and J by 0 bases, with 10 bases left in between. Germline V gene data show CDR1 as SGHDT and CDR2 as YYEEEE. The CDR3 consists of 16 residues. CDR3 sequence (DNA): TGTGCCAGCAGCTTGGTTAGCGGTAGCTCCTACAATGAGCAGTTCTTC. Its protein product is CASSLVSGSSYNEQFF.

This sequence joins TRBV6-5 and TRBJ1-2, with D uncertain. The CDR3 loop spans 12 amino acids. Germline values: CDR1 MNHEY, CDR2 SVGAGI. Trimming cost V 2 bases and J 7 bases, with 8 bases left between them. The CDR3: CASSYEGRGYTF. CDR3 coding DNA: TGTGCCAGCAGTTACGAGGGCCGTGGCTACACCTTC.

The rearrangement joins TRBV18 to TRBJ2-7; D gene unclear. The CDR3 contains 14 residues. CDR1 and CDR2 from the germline V gene are KGHSH and LQKENI. Trimming pared 2 bases from V and 0 bases from J, leaving 8 bases between. CDR3 in amino acids: CASSPGSFSYEQYF. The CDR3 DNA sequence: TGTGCCAGCTCACCAGGCAGTTTCTCCTACGAGCAGTACTTC.

This clone appeared a single time. This rearrangement joins TRBV6-6 to TRBJ2-7; 10 bases fit TRBD2. Germline CDR1 MNHNY, CDR2 SVGAGI (reference sequence). Trimming removed 6 bases from V and 3 bases from J; junction bases left unmatched: 5. The CDR3 runs to 14 residues. The CDR3 loop reads CASRITSGIYEQYF. DNA for the CDR3: TGTGCCAGCAGGATCACTAGCGGGATCTACGAGCAGTACTTC.

This chain uses TRBV5-5 with TRBJ1-1, with D tentatively TRBD1 (5 bases). The CDR3 runs 14 residues. Trimming removed 3 bases at V and 0 bases at J, with 9 bases between. Germline assignment: CDR1 SGHKS and CDR2 YYEKEE (reference sequence). The CDR3 coding sequence is TGTGCCAGCAGCTCATCAGGGATGAACACTGAAGCTTTCTTT. It is translated as CASSSSGMNTEAFF.